One and the same sample provided the 30 T cell receptor beta chains below, sequenced in a study of siplizumab effects on memory and regulatory T cells. Sequencing used immunoSEQ multiplex PCR; TCRdb keeps in-frame clones, though not all of them. The sample has 100,000 or so clones, approximately 94% seen once. Sequencing was performed on CD4+ T cells sorted from blood. The receptors stem from a human donor in good health.

This clone occurred once. The chain recombines TRBV27 with TRBJ2-3; 7 bases fit TRBD1. This CDR3 is 14 amino acids long. Losses at the gene ends were 5 bases for V and 7 bases for J; bases not matched to a gene: 9. The germline CDR1 and CDR2 sequences are MNHEY and SMNVEV (reference sequence). The CDR3 sequence: CASSMDRIGNTQYF. For the CDR3, the DNA is TGTGCCAGCAGTATGGACAGGATTGGAAATACGCAGTATTTT.

This chain links TRBV2 with TRBJ2-1; TRBD2 matches 9 bases. Germline V gene data show CDR1 as SNHLY and CDR2 as FYNNEI. The CDR3 has 15 residues. With 6 bases clipped from V and 5 bases from J, the junction kept 8 bases outside the gene matches. In DNA, the CDR3 is TGTGCCAGCAGCCCGGGGTTAGCGGGAGACAATGAGCAGTTCTTC. Its translation is CASSPGLAGDNEQFF.

The rearrangement uses TRBV19 and TRBJ1-4; a possible D gene is TRBD1 (6 bases). Per germline, CDR1 LNHDA and CDR2 SQIVND (reference sequence). This CDR3 spans 15 amino acids. Trimming removed 1 base from V and 7 bases from J, with 13 bases in between. The CDR3 sequence is CASSIAFTGREKLFF. In DNA form, the CDR3 reads TGTGCCAGTAGTATAGCTTTTACAGGGCGTGAAAAACTGTTTTTT.

This chain joins TRBV20-1 and TRBJ2-5; D is uncertain. V lost 6 bases and J 4 bases, leaving 9 bases between the germline ends. Germline V gene lookup returns CDR1 DFQATT and CDR2 SNEGSKA (reference sequence). The CDR3 consists of 11 residues. CDR3 residues: CSAQLGETQYF. DNA for the CDR3: TGCAGTGCCCAACTGGGAGAGACCCAGTACTTC.

The chain uses TRBV4-1 and TRBJ1-2, with 10 nucleotides matching TRBD1. Trimming at V came to 0 bases and at J to 4 bases, leaving 8 bases not matched to a gene. CDR3 size: 17 residues. The V gene's germline CDR1 is MGHRA and CDR2 YSYEKL. The CDR3 bases are TGCGCCAGCAGCCAAGATTACGGGACAGGGGCTCGCTATGGCTACACCTTC. Translated, it gives CASSQDYGTGARYGYTF.

This clone was recorded only once. It is likely a read error, because the conserved phenylalanine at the end of the CDR3 is missing. No DNA is shown, since the ends of the CDR3 on it are uncertain; the CDR3 is the one TCRdb lists. This chain links TRBV19 with TRBJ1-1. The CDR3 is 10 residues long, ends included. The germline V gene has CDR1 LNHDA and CDR2 SQIVND (reference sequence). The CDR3 spells CALEGFLISE.

The chain carries TRBV12-2 and TRBJ2-3; the table's TRBD1 call for D was not verified on the DNA. TRBV12-2 is a recognized pseudogene. CDR3 length: 15 amino acids. The CDR3 DNA sequence: TGTGCAAGTCGCTTAGGGACAGGGGGGACAGATACGCAGTATTTT. Amino acids: CASRLGTGGTDTQYF.

V is TRBV5-1 and J is TRBJ1-1; weak D call: TRBD1 (5 bases). The CDR3 has 14 amino acids. CDR1 is SGHRS, CDR2 YFSETQ, per germline. The V end was cut by 1 base, the J end by 10 bases, with 17 bases between. The CDR3 bases are TGCGCCAGCAGCTTGAAAACGGGGGGGTCAGGAGCTTTCTTT. Translated, it gives CASSLKTGGSGAFF.

The V gene is TRBV2, the J gene TRBJ1-6; D remains ambiguous. The CDR3 spans 12 residues. Germline CDR1 and CDR2: SNHLY and FYNNEI. V dropped 1 base and J dropped 10 bases, with 5 bases sitting between them. CDR3 in DNA: TGTGCCAGCAGTGAAGTAGAATCACCCCTCCACTTT. It yields the protein CASSEVESPLHF.

The V and J genes are TRBV2 and TRBJ1-5; no reliable D call. Between the trimmed V and J ends, which lost 4 bases and 0 bases, there was a span of 10 bases. This CDR3 contains 15 residues. Germline lookup yields CDR1 SNHLY and CDR2 FYNNEI. The CDR3 DNA reads TGTGCCAGCAGTGTTTTGGAATATAGCAATCAGCCCCAGCATTTT. It yields the protein CASSVLEYSNQPQHF.

The chain uses TRBV11-3 and TRBJ2-1; D is possibly TRBD1 (5 bases). Trimming took 6 bases from V and 5 from J, leaving 5 bases between them. The CDR3 covers 11 residues. The germline gives CDR1 SGHNT, CDR2 YENEEA. The CDR3 nucleotides are TGTGCCAGCAGACAGGACAATGAGCAGTTCTTC. Amino acids: CASRQDNEQFF.

This chain connects TRBV7-2 to TRBJ2-1; 9 bases are a match to TRBD2. Trimming at V came to 5 bases and at J to 12 bases, leaving 17 bases not matched to a gene. The CDR3 runs 16 residues. Germline CDR1 reads SGHTA; CDR2 reads FQGNSA. CDR3 region: CASSPRWVAGDGGQFF. CDR3 bases: TGTGCCAGCAGCCCCCGATGGGTAGCGGGAGATGGGGGGCAGTTCTTC.

The chain is built from TRBV10-3 and TRBJ2-7; no clear D. Looked up from germline, CDR1 is ENHRY and CDR2 is SYGVKD. The CDR3 is made up of 12 amino acids. Between the trimmed V and J ends, which lost 2 bases and 2 bases, there was a span of 4 bases. The CDR3 DNA is TGTGCCATCAGTGAGAGGGCCTACGAGCAGTACTTC. As protein: CAISERAYEQYF.

This clone was picked up one time. The J gene is TRBJ2-7, the V gene TRBV18, with a weak D call TRBD2 (6 bases). CDR3 length equals 16 residues. Germline V gene data show CDR1 as KGHSH and CDR2 as LQKENI. Trimming removed 1 base at V and 6 bases at J, with 19 bases between. Here the CDR3 reads CASSPRGKTDSSEQYF. DNA of the CDR3: TGTGCCAGCTCACCACGCGGGAAGACCGATAGCTCCGAGCAGTACTTC.

The V and J genes are TRBV11-1 and TRBJ1-2, with a tentative D call TRBD1 (5 bases). V gave up 5 bases and J gave up 4 bases, with 20 bases separating them. The CDR3 totals 16 residues. Germline loops: CDR1 SGHAT, CDR2 FQDESV (reference sequence). In DNA, the CDR3 is TGTGCCAGCAGCCTGGGACTGAGCCGAACTGGCTATGGCTACACCTTC. Protein: CASSLGLSRTGYGYTF.

Concerning this clone: No DNA is shown, since the ends of the CDR3 on it are uncertain; the CDR3 is the one TCRdb lists. The chain couples TRBV6-5 to TRBJ2-3; the tabulated D call, TRBD2, remains unverified against the DNA. 16 amino acids form the CDR3, both terminal residues included. In germline, CDR1 is MNHEY, CDR2 SVGAGI. This chain's CDR3 is CASSSSAGGATDTQYF.

This sequence joins TRBV5-1 and TRBJ2-3; 11 nucleotides align to TRBD1. From germline, CDR1 is SGHRS and CDR2 YFSETQ. This CDR3 is 15 amino acids long. After removal of 2 bases from V and 5 bases from J, the junction contained 4 bases not matched to a gene. The CDR3 DNA reads TGCGCCAGCAGCTTTCAGGGGACAGGGGGAGATACGCAGTATTTT. As protein: CASSFQGTGGDTQYF.

The V gene is TRBV7-9, the J gene TRBJ2-2, with D unclear. Germline CDR1 is SEHNR and CDR2 is FQNEAQ (reference sequence). This CDR3 has 12 residues. The ends were cut back, 1 base at V and 6 bases at J, with 3 bases in the middle. The CDR3 loop reads CASSLEAGELFF. As DNA, the CDR3 is TGTGCCAGCAGCTTAGAGGCCGGGGAGCTGTTTTTT.

This clone appeared a single time. The rearrangement links TRBV5-1 to TRBJ2-6; D is uncertain. V gave up 1 base and J gave up 4 bases, with 9 bases separating them. This CDR3 comprises 15 residues. The germline gives CDR1 SGHRS, CDR2 YFSETQ. The DNA for the CDR3 is TGCGCCAGCAGCTTGCAGGTTGGCGGGGCCAACGTCCTGACTTTC. Encoded protein: CASSLQVGGANVLTF.

In this sample, this clone turned up once. The V call is TRBV30, the J call TRBJ1-3; weak D call: TRBD1 (6 bases). Germline V CDR1 and CDR2: GTSNPN, SVGIG (reference sequence). The CDR3 extends over 14 amino acids. Trimming left V 8 bases short and J 0 bases short, with 14 bases between. The CDR3 sequence: CAIGQLISGNTIYF. CDR3 coding DNA: TGTGCCATAGGACAGCTCATCTCTGGAAACACCATATATTTT.

This chain links TRBV7-6 with TRBJ1-3, with D possibly TRBD1 on 5 matching bases. Deletions cut 3 bases from V and 4 bases from J, with 13 bases between. CDR1 is SGHVS and CDR2 is FNYEAQ in the germline V gene. This CDR3 comprises 15 residues. The CDR3 DNA is TGTGCCAGCAGCTTGGGGGGTATAGGAGGAAACACCATATATTTT. Translated: CASSLGGIGGNTIYF. Using reference TRBV7-6 and TRBJ1-3 for the parts outside the CDR3, the full variable domain is GAGVSQSPRYKVTKRGQDVALRCDPISGHVSLYWYRQALGQGPEFLTYFNYEAQQDKSGLPNDRFSAERPEGSISTLTIQRTEQRDSAMYRCASSLGGIGGNTIYFGEGSWLTVV.

This chain connects TRBV6-6 to TRBJ1-5; a possible D gene is TRBD1 (5 bases). Germline V gene sequence: CDR1 MNHNY, CDR2 SVGAGI (reference sequence). V lost 2 bases and J 2 bases, leaving 10 bases between the germline ends. CDR3 size: 15 residues. In DNA form, the CDR3 reads TGTGCCAGCAGTTACCCGGGGCTAGGCAATCAGCCCCAGCATTTT. Protein sequence: CASSYPGLGNQPQHF.

This clone was seen a few times. The rearrangement links TRBV9 to TRBJ2-5, with 7 positions matching TRBD2. V lost 0 bases and J lost 5; bases outside the gene matches: 4. Germline assignment: CDR1 SGDLS and CDR2 YYNGEE. The CDR3 sequence is 14 residues long. The DNA for the CDR3 is TGTGCCAGCAGCGTAGGGGACTATTACGAGACCCAGTACTTC. Translation: CASSVGDYYETQYF.

V and J are TRBV19 and TRBJ2-3; D remains ambiguous. Germline CDR1 LNHDA, CDR2 SQIVND (reference sequence). Trimming took 2 bases from V and 2 from J, leaving 8 bases between them. CDR3 length equals 14 residues. This CDR3 is CASSIQEPTDTQYF. The CDR3 DNA is TGTGCCAGTAGTATACAAGAGCCCACAGATACGCAGTATTTT.

The chain uses TRBV5-6 and TRBJ1-1; 10 bases are shared with TRBD1. V was clipped by 4 bases and J by 5 bases; unmatched bases: 5. This CDR3 spans 14 amino acids. Germline lookup yields CDR1 SGHDT and CDR2 YYEEEE. CDR3 nucleotides: TGTGCCAGCAGCAGACAGGGGGCTAGAACTGAAGCTTTCTTT. Protein sequence: CASSRQGARTEAFF. Filled out from reference TRBV5-6 and TRBJ1-1, the complete variable domain reads DAGVTQSPTHLIKTRGQQVTLRCSPKSGHDTVSWYQQALGQGPQFIFQYYEEEERQRGNFPDRFSGHQFPNYSSELNVNALLLGDSALYLCASSRQGARTEAFFGQGTRLTVV.

This sequence joins TRBV11-2 and TRBJ1-5; no reliable D call. CDR3 length equals 13 residues. The germline CDR1 and CDR2 sequences are SGHAT and FQNNGV. The germline V and J ends were trimmed by 0 bases and 5 bases, with 5 bases remaining between them. The CDR3 reads CASSLEQHQPQHF. The CDR3 DNA reads as TGTGCCAGCAGCTTAGAACAACATCAGCCCCAGCATTTT.

DNA of the CDR3: TGCGCCAGCAGCTTGTTAGTCAGCACAGATACGCAGTATTTT. This gives the protein CASSLLVSTDTQYF. J is TRBJ2-3 and V is TRBV5-1; no definite D call. The CDR3 has 14 amino acids. With 1 base removed from V and 0 bases from J, the gap between germline ends came to 6 bases. Germline CDR1 reads SGHRS; CDR2 reads YFSETQ.

V is TRBV12-2 and J is TRBJ2-7; TRBD1, the table's D call, was not compared with the DNA. TRBV12-2 is a pseudogene. The CDR3 sequence is 15 residues long. CDR3 sequence reads: CASRCAPGTPYEQYF. CDR3 bases: TGTGCAAGTCGCTGTGCCCCCGGGACACCCTACGAGCAGTACTTC.

The genes are TRBV5-1 and TRBJ2-5, with TRBD1 identical over 9 bases. The germline V gene has CDR1 SGHRS and CDR2 YFSETQ. CDR3 length equals 15 residues. The trim removed 4 bases at V and 5 bases at J, leaving 9 bases unmatched. This CDR3 reads CASSPAQGALETQYF. In nucleotides, the CDR3 is TGCGCCAGCAGCCCGGCACAGGGGGCTTTGGAGACCCAGTACTTC.

The chain carries TRBV19 and TRBJ2-6; D is uncertain. Trimming removed 7 bases at V and 1 base at J, with 8 bases between. This CDR3 comprises 14 residues. In germline, CDR1 is LNHDA, CDR2 SQIVND (reference sequence). The CDR3 reads CASTKKSGANVLTF. As DNA, the CDR3 is TGTGCCAGTACCAAAAAGTCTGGGGCCAACGTCCTGACTTTC.